The sequence of this TCR beta chain was determined in a study of cytomegalovirus exposure and HLA in healthy donors. Study-wide findings and caveats: Across HLA loci, a later analysis found differing TCR association rates, with DRB1 most and HLA-C fewest. V- and J-gene trimming in TCR beta was tied to a missense DCLRE1C variant by an analysis performed later.

Use of 60 Vbeta and 13 Jbeta primers characterized the PCR. Sequencing was performed with immunoSEQ multiplex PCR; in TCRdb, only in-frame clones are kept and a portion is missing. The sample shows 100,000 to 150,000 clones, roughly four fifths of them seen only once. The V end was cut by 4 bases, the J end by 5 bases, with 15 bases between. This CDR3 is 14 amino acids long. About this clone: The antigen is unknown.

Material for sequencing was PBMCs. This TCR was sampled from a woman aged 50 to 60 in good health and CMV-seropositive. The chain carries TRBV5-3 and TRBJ1-1; D is possibly TRBD1 (6 bases). TRBV5-3 is filed as an ORF, its function uncertain. The CDR3 here is CARSDTGLKTEAFF. The CDR3 DNA sequence: TGTGCCAGAAGCGACACAGGGCTAAAAACTGAAGCTTTCTTT.